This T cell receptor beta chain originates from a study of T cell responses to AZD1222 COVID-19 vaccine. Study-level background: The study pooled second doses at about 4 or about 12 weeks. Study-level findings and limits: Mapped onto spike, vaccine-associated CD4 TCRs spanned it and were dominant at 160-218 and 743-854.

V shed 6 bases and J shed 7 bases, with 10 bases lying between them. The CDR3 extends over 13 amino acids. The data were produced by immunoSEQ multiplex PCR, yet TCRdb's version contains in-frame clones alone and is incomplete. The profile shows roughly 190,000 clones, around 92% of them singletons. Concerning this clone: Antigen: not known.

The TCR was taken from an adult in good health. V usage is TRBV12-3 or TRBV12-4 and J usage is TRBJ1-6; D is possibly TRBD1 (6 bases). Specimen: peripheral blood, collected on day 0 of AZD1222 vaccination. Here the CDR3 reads CASSGDINSPLHF. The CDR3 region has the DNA TGTGCCAGCAGCGGGGACATAAATTCACCCCTCCACTTT.